These 23 T cell receptor beta chains were sequenced from one sample in a study of CD8+ T cells in alopecia areata. cDNA reverse transcribed from extracted RNA served as the sequencing template. The data were produced by immunoSEQ multiplex PCR, yet TCRdb's version contains in-frame clones alone and is incomplete. The profile shows some 180,000 clones, roughly 59% of them singletons. Material: CD4+ T cells sorted from blood, obtained at week 0. These TCRs come from a human donor with alopecia areata.

This clone was found once. The chain combines TRBV9 with TRBJ2-5; 7 bases line up with TRBD2. This CDR3 has 16 amino acids. The trim removed 0 bases at V and 2 bases at J, leaving 7 bases unmatched. Germline V gene sequence: CDR1 SGDLS, CDR2 YYNGEE. The DNA of the CDR3 is TGTGCCAGCAGCGTAGGTCCCCGGCGGGGGCAAGAGACCCAGTACTTC. Translation: CASSVGPRRGQETQYF.

This clone was found a few times. CDR3 coding DNA: TGCAGCGTGAAGGGACACGAGACCGGGGAGCTGTTTTTT. Translating it yields CSVKGHETGELFF. The rearrangement links TRBV29-1 to TRBJ2-2; D might be TRBD1 (6 bases). Trimming removed 6 bases at V and 5 bases at J, with 13 bases between. This CDR3 is built from 13 residues. CDR1 and CDR2 (germline): SQVTM, ANQGSEA.

J is TRBJ1-2 and V is TRBV29-1; TRBD1 matches at 7 bases. The germline CDR1 and CDR2 sequences are SQVTM and ANQGSEA. This CDR3 spans 12 amino acids. After removal of 8 bases from V and 6 bases from J, the junction contained 9 bases not matched to a gene. The CDR3 region is CSTWETGNGYTF. The CDR3, as DNA: TGCAGCACATGGGAGACAGGGAATGGCTACACCTTC.

This chain links TRBV30 with TRBJ2-2, with 8 nucleotides matching TRBD2. Looked up from germline, CDR1 is GTSNPN and CDR2 is SVGIG (reference sequence). The V gene end was trimmed by 8 bases and the J gene end by 4 bases; junction bases not matched to a gene: 9. The CDR3 has 14 amino acids. The CDR3 bases are TGTGCCCACCGGGGGGGGCCTTCCACCGGGGAGCTGTTTTTT. Translated: CAHRGGPSTGELFF. Full variable domain (remainder filled in from reference TRBV30 and TRBJ2-2): SQTIHQWPATLVQPVGSPLSLECTVEGTSNPNLYWYRQAAGRGLQLLFYSVGIGQISSEVPQNLSASRPQDRQFILSSKKLLLSDSGFYLCAHRGGPSTGELFFGEGSRLTVL.

This chain links TRBV30 with TRBJ1-1; D is unresolved. Germline loops: CDR1 GTSNPN, CDR2 SVGIG (reference sequence). The CDR3 covers 11 residues. V was clipped by 2 bases and J by 11 bases, with 12 bases between them. DNA for the CDR3: TGTGCCTGGAGTCTTGGACCTGGGGCTTTCTTT. It encodes CAWSLGPGAFF. Supplemented by reference TRBV30 and TRBJ1-1, the full variable domain reads SQTIHQWPATLVQPVGSPLSLECTVEGTSNPNLYWYRQAAGRGLQLLFYSVGIGQISSEVPQNLSASRPQDRQFILSSKKLLLSDSGFYLCAWSLGPGAFFGQGTRLTVV.

The genes are TRBV29-1 and TRBJ1-3; a possible D gene is TRBD1 (6 bases). CDR3 length: 14 residues. CDR1 and CDR2 (germline): SQVTM, ANQGSEA. Trimming pared 6 bases from V and 0 bases from J, leaving 12 bases between. Here the CDR3 reads CSVREGGSGNTIYF. The CDR3 DNA follows: TGCAGCGTCCGCGAGGGGGGCTCTGGAAACACCATATATTTT.

The chain uses TRBV30 and TRBJ1-1, with TRBD1 as a possible D gene (5 bases). Germline CDR1 reads GTSNPN; CDR2 reads SVGIG (reference sequence). The CDR3 has 14 amino acids. Trimming cost V 1 base and J 5 bases, with 14 bases left between them. Here the CDR3 DNA reads TGTGCCTGGAGTGAGGGACCCCGGGGGACTGAAGCTTTCTTT. Its translation: CAWSEGPRGTEAFF.

The rearrangement links TRBV7-2 to TRBJ1-1, with D maybe TRBD1 (6 bases). Germline loops: CDR1 SGHTA, CDR2 FQGNSA. The CDR3 loop spans 15 amino acids. V was clipped by 4 bases and J by 5 bases, with 17 bases between them. The chain's CDR3 is CASSSLQGLGTEAFF. DNA for the CDR3: TGTGCCAGCAGCTCGCTACAGGGTTTGGGGACTGAAGCTTTCTTT. Using reference TRBV7-2 and TRBJ1-1 for the parts outside the CDR3, the full variable domain is GAGVSQSPSNKVTEKGKDVELRCDPISGHTALYWYRQSLGQGLEFLIYFQGNSAPDKSGLPSDRFSAERTGGSVSTLTIQRTQQEDSAVYLCASSSLQGLGTEAFFGQGTRLTVV.

This clone was seen a few times. The gene calls are TRBV19 and TRBJ2-7, with 10 nucleotides matching TRBD1. V gave up 5 bases and J gave up 2 bases; unmatched junction bases: 3. There are 14 residues in the CDR3. CDR1 and CDR2 (germline): LNHDA, SQIVND (reference sequence). The CDR3 spells CASSPGQGAYEQYF. Here the CDR3 DNA reads TGTGCCAGTAGTCCAGGACAGGGGGCCTACGAGCAGTACTTC. Using reference TRBV19 and TRBJ2-7 for the parts outside the CDR3, the full variable domain is DGGITQSPKYLFRKEGQNVTLSCEQNLNHDAMYWYRQDPGQGLRLIYYSQIVNDFQKGDIAEGYSVSREKKESFPLTVTSAQKNPTAFYLCASSPGQGAYEQYFGPGTRLTVT.

This chain joins TRBV6-5 and TRBJ2-7; TRBD1 aligns across 7 bases. CDR1 is MNHEY and CDR2 is SVGAGI in the germline V gene. This CDR3 region has 14 residues. V shed 6 bases and J 6 bases; nucleotides not matched to a gene: 11. CDR3 protein: CASRSPGGIGEQYF. CDR3 DNA: TGTGCCAGCAGATCCCCAGGGGGTATTGGCGAGCAGTACTTC.

DNA for the CDR3: TGTGCCAGCAGCCATCCGGGGGCTAATTCACCCCTCCACTTT. It translates to CASSHPGANSPLHF. The chain links TRBV14 to TRBJ1-6; D might be TRBD1 (6 bases). Trimming cost V 3 bases and J 6 bases, with 9 bases left between them. Germline CDR1 reads SGHDN; CDR2 reads FVKESK. This CDR3 spans 14 amino acids.

This clone was found a few times. The rearrangement uses TRBV29-1 and TRBJ1-2; D is unclear. The CDR3 runs 15 residues. Germline CDR1 and CDR2: SQVTM and ANQGSEA. Trimming stripped 4 bases from V and 3 bases from J, with 18 bases between. In DNA form, the CDR3 reads TGCAGCGTTGCCTCGTTCAAAGCCTCGGACTATGGCTACACCTTC. Translating gives CSVASFKASDYGYTF.

In this sample, this clone turned up a few times. This chain uses TRBV7-7 with TRBJ2-5; tentatively, D is TRBD1 (6 bases). Germline CDR1 is SSHAT and CDR2 is FNYEAQ (reference sequence). CDR3 length equals 14 residues. Trimming took 3 bases from V and 4 from J, leaving 12 bases between them. CDR3 protein: CASSFRPGAETQYF. CDR3 in DNA: TGTGCCAGCAGCTTTAGACCAGGGGCAGAGACCCAGTACTTC.

The J gene is TRBJ2-3, the V gene TRBV7-2; 12 positions match TRBD2. V trimming: 7 bases; J trimming: 6 bases; junction bases outside the gene matches: 8. This CDR3 is built from 15 residues. CDR1 is SGHTA and CDR2 is FQGNSA in the germline V gene. The CDR3 nucleotides are TGTGCCAGCACCCAAGGACTAGCGGGGTGGGATACGCAGTATTTT. Its protein is CASTQGLAGWDTQYF.

The V gene is TRBV2, the J gene TRBJ2-6; 15 nucleotides align to TRBD2. Germline CDR1 reads SNHLY; CDR2 reads FYNNEI. The CDR3 extends over 20 amino acids. Trimming took 5 bases from V and 0 from J; bases not matched to a gene: 8. This CDR3 reads CASSPKPGLAGGSGANVLTF. The CDR3 DNA sequence: TGTGCCAGCAGTCCTAAACCGGGACTAGCGGGGGGCTCTGGGGCCAACGTCCTGACTTTC.

The chain joins TRBV9 to TRBJ2-7; 7 bases agree with TRBD1. Germline V lookup: CDR1 SGDLS, CDR2 YYNGEE. The CDR3 loop spans 14 amino acids. With V trimmed by 0 bases and J by 2 bases, 2 bases remained unmatched. The CDR3 DNA is TGTGCCAGCAGCGTAGGGGGACAGACCTACGAGCAGTACTTC. This sequence encodes CASSVGGQTYEQYF.

This clone was seen more than once but under ten times. This sequence joins TRBV5-6 and TRBJ2-6, with unresolved D. V lost 7 bases, J lost 0 bases, and 14 bases lay in between. Germline V gene sequence: CDR1 SGHDT, CDR2 YYEEEE. The CDR3 extends over 16 amino acids. Here the CDR3 DNA reads TGTGCCAGCTCAACCTTCCAGAGCTCTGGGGCCAACGTCCTGACTTTC. It encodes CASSTFQSSGANVLTF.

CDR3 bases: TGCAGCGTTGCAGAGTCTAACTATGGCTACACCTTC. Protein product: CSVAESNYGYTF. The V call is TRBV29-1, the J call TRBJ1-2, with D uncertain. Trimming stripped 4 bases from V and 0 bases from J, with 6 bases between. The CDR3 is 12 residues long. CDR1 is SQVTM and CDR2 is ANQGSEA in the germline V gene. The complete variable domain, with remaining parts taken from reference TRBV29-1 and TRBJ1-2, reads SAVISQKPSRDICQRGTSLTIQCQVDSQVTMMFWYRQQPGQSLTLIATANQGSEATYESGFVIDKFPISRPNLTFSTLTVSNMSPEDSSIYLCSVAESNYGYTFGSGTRLTVV.

The chain joins TRBV5-6 to TRBJ2-1; 14 bases agree with TRBD2. V lost 3 bases, J lost 0 bases, and 2 bases stayed unmatched. Per the germline V gene, CDR1 is SGHDT and CDR2 is YYEEEE. CDR3 length equals 17 residues. The CDR3, as DNA: TGTGCCAGCAGCTGGGGACTAGCGGGGGACTCCTACAATGAGCAGTTCTTC. This gives the protein CASSWGLAGDSYNEQFF. Looking up the rest from reference TRBV5-6 and TRBJ2-1 gives the full variable domain: DAGVTQSPTHLIKTRGQQVTLRCSPKSGHDTVSWYQQALGQGPQFIFQYYEEEERQRGNFPDRFSGHQFPNYSSELNVNALLLGDSALYLCASSWGLAGDSYNEQFFGPGTRLTVL.

The J gene is TRBJ1-4, the V gene TRBV27; the D gene is possibly TRBD1 (5 bases). Trimming took off 6 bases at V and 5 bases at J, with 13 bases between the two ends. Looked up from germline, CDR1 is MNHEY and CDR2 is SMNVEV (reference sequence). The CDR3 runs to 14 residues. The CDR3: CASRRDSRNEKLFF. DNA of the CDR3: TGTGCCAGCAGGCGAGACAGTCGAAATGAAAAACTGTTTTTT.

The chain carries TRBV5-6 and TRBJ2-5, with D unclear. This CDR3 is 11 amino acids long. V was cut by 2 bases and J by 1 base, with 0 bases left in between. Germline values: CDR1 SGHDT, CDR2 YYEEEE. CDR3 DNA sequence: TGTGCCAGCAGCTTCCAAGAGACCCAGTACTTC. Translation gives CASSFQETQYF.

This sequence joins TRBV25-1 and TRBJ1-1; D gene ambiguous. Trimming stripped 6 bases from V and 1 base from J, with 3 bases between. CDR3 length: 11 amino acids. The V gene's germline CDR1 is MGHDK and CDR2 SYGVNS. CDR3: CASSSNTEAFF. In nucleotides, the CDR3 is TGTGCCAGCAGCTCGAACACTGAAGCTTTCTTT.

Worth noting for this clone: Compared with germline, one end of the junction differs, possibly owing to a read error. The CDR3 sequence is CAWSVRSSSHRAF. In DNA, the CDR3 is TGTGCCTGGAGTGTCAGGTCCTCCTCGCACAGGGCCTTT. The V gene is TRBV30, the J gene TRBJ1-1, with D perhaps TRBD1 (6 bases). There are 13 residues in the CDR3. Germline assignment: CDR1 GTSNPN and CDR2 SVGIG (reference sequence).